These 20 T cell receptor beta chains were all obtained from the same sample, sequenced in a study of blood T cell repertoires in COVID-19. Here immunoSEQ multiplex PCR was the method, and the copy in TCRdb shows in-frame clones only, minus some. Of hundreds of thousands of clones listed, 70% to 90% were seen once; the top ten hold roughly 1.8%. Material: PBMCs or T cells enriched from blood (not recorded which). Receptors originate from a woman between 18 and 30 years old with acute COVID-19.

This sequence joins TRBV6-5 and TRBJ1-1; D ambiguous. Germline CDR1 and CDR2: MNHEY and SVGAGI. V shed 2 bases and J shed 5 bases, with 12 bases lying between them. CDR3 length: 14 amino acids. DNA of the CDR3: TGTGCCAGCAGTTACAGGAGGGCGGGTACTGAAGCTTTCTTT. Encoded protein: CASSYRRAGTEAFF.

This clone was recorded once. V gene TRBV13 combines with J gene TRBJ2-1; 7 nucleotides match TRBD1. The CDR3 loop spans 14 amino acids. Germline V CDR1 and CDR2: PRHDT, FYEKMQ (reference sequence). The V gene end was trimmed by 5 bases and the J gene end by 5 bases; junction bases not matched to a gene: 6. This CDR3 is CASSPGDRDNEQFF. The CDR3 DNA follows: TGTGCCAGCAGCCCAGGAGACAGGGACAATGAGCAGTTCTTC.

The chain employs TRBV30 and TRBJ1-5; 7 nucleotides line up with TRBD1. The CDR3 runs to 14 residues. The germline V gene has CDR1 GTSNPN and CDR2 SVGIG (reference sequence). The trim removed 2 bases at V and 2 bases at J, leaving 3 bases unmatched. The CDR3 region is CAWSFGQGNQPQHF. CDR3 sequence (DNA): TGTGCCTGGAGTTTTGGACAGGGCAATCAGCCCCAGCATTTT.

V gene TRBV28 combines with J gene TRBJ1-1, with D hard to call. CDR1 is MDHEN and CDR2 is SYDVKM in the germline V gene. With 2 bases removed from V and 3 bases from J, the gap between germline ends came to 4 bases. CDR3 length: 12 residues. The CDR3 coding sequence is TGTGCCAGCAGTTTAACGGACACTGAAGCTTTCTTT. This encodes CASSLTDTEAFF. The variable domain in full, with the rest retrieved from reference TRBV28 and TRBJ1-1, is DVKVTQSSRYLVKRTGEKVFLECVQDMDHENMFWYRQDPGLGLRLIYFSYDVKMKEKGDIPEGYSVSREKKERFSLILESASTNQTSMYLCASSLTDTEAFFGQGTRLTVV.

This clone was picked up a small number of times. Other DNA sequences of this sample code for an identical CDR3. The V call is TRBV27, the J call TRBJ1-3; unclear D gene. This CDR3 contains 13 residues. Trimming took 5 bases from V and 1 from J, leaving 6 bases between them. Germline lookup yields CDR1 MNHEY and CDR2 SMNVEV (reference sequence). As DNA, the CDR3 is TGTGCCAGCAGTCGAGGGTCTGGAAACACCATATATTTT. It specifies CASSRGSGNTIYF.

This clone has only one observation. V and J are TRBV4-1 and TRBJ2-7; D perhaps matches TRBD2 (6 bases). Germline V gene lookup returns CDR1 MGHRA and CDR2 YSYEKL. V dropped 2 bases and J dropped 4 bases, with 15 bases sitting between them. This CDR3 spans 15 amino acids. CDR3 protein: CASSQSPTGGYEQYF. CDR3 in DNA: TGCGCCAGCAGCCAAAGTCCAACCGGGGGATACGAGCAGTACTTC.

The V call is TRBV5-1, the J call TRBJ2-7; 11 positions agree with TRBD2. The junction had 6 bases not matched to a gene; V was cut back by 1 base and J by 0 bases. This CDR3 comprises 17 residues. Germline lookup yields CDR1 SGHRS and CDR2 YFSETQ. The CDR3 DNA reads TGCGCCAGCAGCTTGCGACTAGCGGGGCCTAGCTCCTACGAGCAGTACTTC. As protein: CASSLRLAGPSSYEQYF.

This chain joins TRBV14 and TRBJ1-1; 7 nucleotides align to TRBD1. The V and J ends lost 1 base and 5 bases, in that order; junction bases with no gene match: 4. The V gene's germline CDR1 is SGHDN and CDR2 FVKESK. This CDR3 has 14 residues. The CDR3 nucleotides are TGTGCCAGCAGCCAAGGGTTCAGGGGGACTGAAGCTTTCTTT. This sequence encodes CASSQGFRGTEAFF.

The count of this clone is one. V usage is TRBV19 and J usage is TRBJ2-7; a possible D gene is TRBD1 (5 bases). This CDR3 region has 12 residues. Between the trimmed V and J ends, which lost 7 bases and 1 base, there was a span of 8 bases. Germline CDR1 LNHDA, CDR2 SQIVND (reference sequence). As DNA, the CDR3 is TGTGCCAGTAAGGGGATATCCTACGAGCAGTACTTC. As protein: CASKGISYEQYF.

The chain links TRBV9 to TRBJ2-7; possibly TRBD1 for D (6 bases). From germline, CDR1 is SGDLS and CDR2 YYNGEE. CDR3 size: 16 residues. Trimming removed 0 bases at V and 7 bases at J, with 20 bases between. The CDR3 protein is CASSVGSTGKPGEQYF. The CDR3 DNA reads TGTGCCAGCAGCGTAGGATCCACAGGGAAGCCGGGGGAGCAGTACTTC.

The chain carries TRBV3-1 (or the pseudogene TRBV3-2) and TRBJ1-2; TRBD1 matches 8 bases. CDR1 and CDR2 (germline): LGHDT, YNNKEL (reference sequence). This CDR3 comprises 16 residues. Trimming took 1 base from V and 2 from J; bases not matched to a gene: 6. CDR3 region: CASSQATGGNNYGYTF. The DNA of the CDR3 is TGTGCCAGCAGCCAAGCTACAGGGGGAAACAACTATGGCTACACCTTC.

This rearrangement joins TRBV28 to TRBJ1-4; D not certain. Germline V gene data show CDR1 as MDHEN and CDR2 as SYDVKM. The CDR3 consists of 13 residues. V dropped 4 bases and J dropped 5 bases, with 8 bases sitting between them. As DNA, the CDR3 is TGTGCCAGCAGTTCAGGATGGAATGAAAAACTGTTTTTT. It encodes CASSSGWNEKLFF.

The V and J genes are TRBV6-2 or TRBV6-3 and TRBJ1-2; the D gene is possibly TRBD1 (6 bases). The ends were cut back, 5 bases at V and 6 bases at J, with 7 bases in the middle. Germline loops: CDR1 MNHEY, CDR2 SVGEGT. This CDR3 has 11 amino acids. In DNA, the CDR3 is TGTGCCAGCAGTCGGACAGATGGCTACACCTTC. As protein: CASSRTDGYTF.

The chain employs TRBV13 and TRBJ2-2, with D unclear. The CDR3 is made up of 13 amino acids. The V and J ends lost 3 bases and 6 bases respectively, with 8 bases between them. Per germline, CDR1 PRHDT and CDR2 FYEKMQ (reference sequence). CDR3 nucleotides: TGTGCCAGCAGCTTCAGAGGTCCCGGGGAGCTGTTTTTT. Its translation: CASSFRGPGELFF.

The chain couples TRBV18 to TRBJ1-6; perhaps TRBD1 as D (5 bases). The germline V gene encodes CDR1 KGHSH and CDR2 LQKENI. The CDR3 covers 16 residues. With 3 bases removed from V and 0 bases from J, the gap between germline ends came to 9 bases. CDR3 protein: CASSPRVGSYNSPLHF. CDR3 bases: TGTGCCAGCTCACCCAGGGTGGGCTCCTATAATTCACCCCTCCACTTT.

The chain is built from TRBV27 and TRBJ1-4; D is possibly TRBD1 (5 bases). Trimming pared 8 bases from V and 8 bases from J, leaving 12 bases between. The CDR3 length is 12 residues. Germline CDR1 reads MNHEY; CDR2 reads SMNVEV (reference sequence). CDR3 coding DNA: TGTGCCAGCGGTCAGGGCCCCGAAAAACTGTTTTTT. Translated: CASGQGPEKLFF.

The chain has TRBV5-5 and TRBJ2-6; maybe TRBD2 (5 bases). Trimming took off 4 bases at V and 0 bases at J, with 20 bases between the two ends. The CDR3 runs 19 residues. In germline, CDR1 is SGHKS, CDR2 YYEKEE (reference sequence). CDR3 residues: CASSPPGRDPLSGANVLTF. For the CDR3, the DNA is TGTGCCAGCAGCCCCCCGGGAAGAGATCCGCTCTCTGGGGCCAACGTCCTGACTTTC.

This clone has more than one count but fewer than ten. In the same sample, other DNA sequences code for this CDR3. The rearrangement links TRBV6-5 to TRBJ2-1; D gene unclear. The CDR3 is 13 amino acids. The ends were cut back, 2 bases at V and 3 bases at J, with 5 bases in the middle. Per the germline V gene, CDR1 is MNHEY and CDR2 is SVGAGI. The DNA of the CDR3 is TGTGCCAGCAGTTACGACTTCTACAATGAGCAGTTCTTC. Translating it yields CASSYDFYNEQFF.

This chain uses TRBV7-9 with TRBJ2-3; the D gene is possibly TRBD2 (6 bases). Looked up from germline, CDR1 is SEHNR and CDR2 is FQNEAQ (reference sequence). V dropped 5 bases and J dropped 6 bases, with 15 bases sitting between them. The CDR3 contains 14 residues. CDR3: CASSTEWGVDTQYF. The CDR3 region has the DNA TGTGCCAGCAGCACGGAATGGGGGGTGGATACGCAGTATTTT.

This clone was seen only once. The chain carries TRBV5-6 and TRBJ1-6, with 8 bases aligning to TRBD1. CDR1 is SGHDT and CDR2 is YYEEEE in the germline V gene. The CDR3 runs to 16 residues. With V trimmed by 5 bases and J by 5 bases, 9 bases remained unmatched. As DNA, the CDR3 is TGTGCCAGCAGGGAAACCGGGACAGGTCATAATTCACCCCTCCACTTT. Translated, it gives CASRETGTGHNSPLHF.